The next 7 T cell receptor beta chains were all read from a single sample in a study of blood T cell repertoires in COVID-19. Using immunoSEQ multiplex PCR, the repertoire was profiled, and TCRdb retains in-frame clones only, with some absent. The profile shows approximately 300,000 clones, around 87% of them singletons. Sequencing was performed on peripheral blood. These receptors all come from a woman between 50 and 59 years old with active or convalescent COVID-19.

This chain uses TRBV7-8 with TRBJ1-5, with 9 nucleotides matching TRBD1. The CDR3 length is 17 residues. With V trimmed by 1 base and J by 0 bases, 4 bases remained unmatched. Germline assignment: CDR1 SGHVS and CDR2 FQNEAQ. Written as DNA, the CDR3 is TGTGCCAGCAGCTTAGTACAGGGGGCCTATAGCAATCAGCCCCAGCATTTT. Encoded protein: CASSLVQGAYSNQPQHF.

The rearrangement joins TRBV14 to TRBJ1-2, with 7 bases that match TRBD1. The CDR3 length is 13 residues. Trimming cost V 2 bases and J 8 bases; bases outside gene matches: 5. Germline V CDR1 and CDR2: SGHDN, FVKESK. CDR3 DNA sequence: TGTGCCAGCAGCCAATACCAGGGGGGAGGCTACACCTTC. Translated: CASSQYQGGGYTF. Full variable domain (outside the CDR3, taken from reference TRBV14 and TRBJ1-2): EAGVTQFPSHSVIEKGQTVTLRCDPISGHDNLYWYRRVMGKEIKFLLHFVKESKQDESGMPNNRFLAERTGGTYSTLKVQPAELEDSGVYFCASSQYQGGGYTFGSGTRLTVV.

The J gene is TRBJ2-1, the V gene TRBV5-4; tentatively, D is TRBD2 (5 bases). The CDR3 sequence is 14 residues long. V lost 4 bases, J lost 0 bases, and 8 bases lay in between. Germline CDR1 is SGHNT and CDR2 is YYREEE (reference sequence). CDR3 sequence (DNA): TGTGCCAGCAGCCGGAGCGGCTCCTACAATGAGCAGTTCTTC. It encodes CASSRSGSYNEQFF.

V and J are TRBV30 and TRBJ1-1; D remains ambiguous. The V end was cut by 2 bases, the J end by 11 bases, with 12 bases between. Per germline, CDR1 GTSNPN and CDR2 SVGIG (reference sequence). The length of the CDR3 is 11 residues. The CDR3 region is CAWSPTHPAFF. The CDR3 DNA reads TGTGCCTGGAGTCCAACACATCCCGCTTTCTTT.

This rearrangement joins TRBV7-8 to TRBJ1-1, with TRBD1 identical over 8 bases. Germline V gene lookup returns CDR1 SGHVS and CDR2 FQNEAQ. The junction had 5 bases not matched to a gene; V was cut back by 4 bases and J by 1 base. This CDR3 is built from 15 residues. CDR3 coding DNA: TGTGCCAGCAGCTGGACAGGGCGCGGGAACACTGAAGCTTTCTTT. Residues: CASSWTGRGNTEAFF.

This sequence joins TRBV4-2 and TRBJ1-2; 9 bases match TRBD1. V lost 0 bases to trimming and J lost 1 base; unmatched junction nucleotides: 3. Germline values: CDR1 LGHNA, CDR2 YNFKEQ. This CDR3 contains 16 residues. CDR3 amino acids: CASSQEGQGYNYGYTF. DNA of the CDR3: TGTGCCAGCAGCCAAGAGGGACAGGGATATAACTATGGCTACACCTTC.

A note on this clone: At one end, the junction sequence differs from germline, possibly due to a read error. The V gene is TRBV18, the J gene TRBJ1-3; 7 bases are a match to TRBD1. Germline V gene sequence: CDR1 KGHSH, CDR2 LQKENI. This CDR3 has 16 residues. The chain's CDR3 is CASSPQSTGPGNTIYF. The CDR3 DNA is TGTGCCAGCTCGCCACAATCGACAGGGCCTGGAAACACCATATATTTT.